This TCR beta chain was retrieved from a study of somatic mutations in cytotoxic T cells in rheumatoid arthritis. Study results and caveats: Within the rheumatoid arthritis patients, CD8+ clonality went up as age increased (Spearman r ≈ 0.49). The same was not true of the healthy controls.

Trimming left V 4 bases short and J 3 bases short, with 15 bases between. This CDR3 contains 15 residues. Looked up from germline, CDR1 is PRHDT and CDR2 is FYEKMQ (reference sequence). About this clone itself: Its antigen is not identified.

The method was immunoSEQ multiplex PCR; TCRdb's version includes in-frame clones alone and lacks a portion of them. Here the sample spans roughly 25,000 clones, nearly 75% being singletons. The chain joins TRBV13 to TRBJ1-1; a weak D match, TRBD1 (6 bases). This TCR was recovered from a woman under 30 in good health. The sequenced sample was CD8+ T cells sorted from blood. The CDR3 loop is CASSSLRDTYTEAFF. For the CDR3, the DNA is TGTGCCAGCAGCTCCTTAAGGGACACATACACTGAAGCTTTCTTT.